Detailed here is one TCR beta chain. As yet, its antigen is unknown. This specimen comes from a study of shared clonotypes between healthy human individuals. As for the study in general: The study used three CD4 naive, three CD4 memory, two CD8 naive and one CD8 memory plate per donor. General study points: Incompleteness in sorted-subset sequencing, despite large depth, was shown by rarefaction. Compared with clonotypes that all four donors shared, non-shared clonotypes had lower generation probabilities.

Methods used by the authors: ImmunoSEQ yielded junction-only sequences lacking quality scores, so filtering differed. Some clones are missing from TCRdb's copy, which holds only in-frame ones; the method was immunoSEQ multiplex PCR. The V and J calls and clone size are taken from that table; D and trimming were inferred from the DNA. The table has 950,000 to 1,100,000 clones, roughly 80% seen once. From germline, CDR1 is KGHSH and CDR2 LQKENI. The CDR3 has 15 residues. V was trimmed by 5 bases and J by 5 bases, leaving 17 bases between them. Material for sequencing was memory CD4+ T cells sorted from blood. Regarding subset: CD45RA-negative fraction. This chain uses TRBV18 with TRBJ2-3; D is possibly TRBD2 (6 bases). The receptor's source is a man aged 18 to 30 in good health. CDR3 in amino acids: CASSAVGGQVDTQYF. The CDR3 DNA is TGTGCCAGCTCAGCCGTCGGAGGGCAAGTAGATACGCAGTATTTT.